The 32 T cell receptor beta chains presented below share a single source sample, sequenced in a study of blood T cell repertoires in COVID-19 (dated by TCRdb to 2018 to 2020). Receptor libraries were prepared by the immunoSEQ multiplex PCR assay. The table was pulled from immuneACCESS by TCRdb, which kept in-frame rearrangements only. Such tables lose some clones; where checked, under half of the loss comes from unresolved V genes, and the rest has no known cause. The sample table records about 110,000 clones; roughly two thirds of these occur just once. The ten most abundant clones make up about 5.9% of the sample. The source material was peripheral blood. These receptors were obtained from a man older than 75 with acute or convalescent COVID-19.

The chain links TRBV19 to TRBJ2-3; 8 nucleotides align to TRBD2. The CDR3 consists of 14 residues. Germline V gene sequence: CDR1 LNHDA, CDR2 SQIVND (reference sequence). Trimming removed 4 bases from V and 8 bases from J; junction bases left unmatched: 8. Written as DNA, the CDR3 is TGTGCCAGTAGTACAGCGGGAGATGGAGGTACGCAGTATTTT. Its protein product is CASSTAGDGGTQYF.

This clone came up once. The genes are TRBV25-1 and TRBJ2-2; D is ambiguous. V was shortened by 3 bases and J by 4 bases, with 6 bases between the two germline ends. There are 13 residues in the CDR3. Germline V gene sequence: CDR1 MGHDK, CDR2 SYGVNS. As DNA, the CDR3 is TGTGCCAGCAGTGAGGCAATCACCGGGGAGCTGTTTTTT. It is translated as CASSEAITGELFF.

The V and J genes are TRBV13 and TRBJ1-4; no clear D. Looked up from germline, CDR1 is PRHDT and CDR2 is FYEKMQ (reference sequence). The CDR3 length is 16 residues. With 3 bases removed from V and 5 bases from J, the gap between germline ends came to 16 bases. In nucleotides, the CDR3 is TGTGCCAGCAGCTTGGGTCCAGGTGTAGGAAATGAAAAACTGTTTTTT. Encoded protein: CASSLGPGVGNEKLFF.

V gene TRBV7-2 combines with J gene TRBJ2-1; D remains unclear. V was shortened by 1 base and J by 10 bases, with 11 bases between the two germline ends. The CDR3 loop spans 13 amino acids. Germline assignment: CDR1 SGHTA and CDR2 FQGNSA. The CDR3 sequence is CASSLDGLGEQFF. The CDR3 DNA reads TGTGCCAGCAGCTTAGATGGGTTGGGCGAGCAGTTCTTC. The variable domain in full, with the rest retrieved from reference TRBV7-2 and TRBJ2-1, is GAGVSQSPSNKVTEKGKDVELRCDPISGHTALYWYRQSLGQGLEFLIYFQGNSAPDKSGLPSDRFSAERTGGSVSTLTIQRTQQEDSAVYLCASSLDGLGEQFFGPGTRLTVL.

The chain combines TRBV6-2 or TRBV6-3 with TRBJ2-3, with D tentatively TRBD2 (6 bases). There are 13 residues in the CDR3. Germline values: CDR1 MNHEY, CDR2 SVGEGT. V gave up 6 bases and J gave up 1 base, with 8 bases separating them. The CDR3 spells CASSWGGTDTQYF. The CDR3, as DNA: TGTGCCAGCAGCTGGGGGGGCACAGATACGCAGTATTTT.

Only a few counts were recorded for this clone. The chain recombines TRBV12-3 or TRBV12-4 with TRBJ1-5; D unclear. The V end was cut by 7 bases, the J end by 4 bases, with 11 bases between. The CDR3 contains 13 residues. CDR3 nucleotides: TGTGCCAGCACCCCCTGGCCGAATCAGCCCCAGCATTTT. Its translation: CASTPWPNQPQHF.

J is TRBJ2-7 and V is TRBV19, with D possibly being TRBD2 (6 bases). Trimming removed 5 bases from V and 1 base from J, with 12 bases in between. There are 14 residues in the CDR3. Germline V gene lookup returns CDR1 LNHDA and CDR2 SQIVND (reference sequence). CDR3 sequence reads: CASSDPSVSYEQYF. The CDR3 DNA follows: TGTGCCAGTAGTGACCCTAGCGTATCCTACGAGCAGTACTTC.

The V and J genes are TRBV7-8 and TRBJ2-1; D gene unclear. V was clipped by 4 bases and J by 8 bases, with 18 bases between them. There are 15 residues in the CDR3. Germline V gene sequence: CDR1 SGHVS, CDR2 FQNEAQ. In DNA form, the CDR3 reads TGTGCCAGCAGCTACTTTAGCAGACCTGGGTATGAGCAGTTCTTC. This translates into CASSYFSRPGYEQFF.

This clone appeared many times. The chain carries TRBV9 and TRBJ2-3; 10 nucleotides agree with TRBD1. The CDR3 spans 15 residues. With V trimmed by 0 bases and J by 4 bases, 2 bases remained unmatched. Germline CDR1 is SGDLS and CDR2 is YYNGEE. The CDR3 protein is CASSVGTGGSDTQYF. CDR3 nucleotide sequence: TGTGCCAGCAGCGTAGGGACAGGGGGTTCAGATACGCAGTATTTT.

This rearrangement joins TRBV30 to TRBJ2-7; D is possibly TRBD2 (6 bases). Trimming stripped 0 bases from V and 12 bases from J, with 15 bases between. From germline, CDR1 is GTSNPN and CDR2 SVGIG (reference sequence). This CDR3 is built from 12 residues. In DNA, the CDR3 is TGTGCCTGGAGTGTACGGGGGACCTTAATGTACTTC. It encodes CAWSVRGTLMYF. Full variable domain (missing parts from reference TRBV30 and TRBJ2-7): SQTIHQWPATLVQPVGSPLSLECTVEGTSNPNLYWYRQAAGRGLQLLFYSVGIGQISSEVPQNLSASRPQDRQFILSSKKLLLSDSGFYLCAWSVRGTLMYFGPGTRLTVT.

This rearrangement joins TRBV19 to TRBJ2-5; tentative D call: TRBD1 (6 bases). Germline loops: CDR1 LNHDA, CDR2 SQIVND (reference sequence). This CDR3 region has 16 residues. V was trimmed by 3 bases and J by 5 bases, leaving 19 bases between them. The CDR3 nucleotides are TGTGCCAGTAGTATGTTCGGCAGGGGTTCCGTTGAGACCCAGTACTTC. Amino acid sequence: CASSMFGRGSVETQYF.

This clone has only a few counts. The chain employs TRBV10-3 and TRBJ2-1; D gene unclear. This CDR3 comprises 15 residues. The germline gives CDR1 ENHRY, CDR2 SYGVKD. Trimming removed 2 bases from V and 7 bases from J, with 15 bases in between. In DNA form, the CDR3 reads TGTGCCATCAGTGAGCCGGAGACTGCGGTAAATGAGCAGTTCTTC. This translates into CAISEPETAVNEQFF.

A remark on this clone: This sample includes further DNA sequences coding for the same CDR3. V is TRBV12-3 or TRBV12-4 and J is TRBJ1-5, with D perhaps matching TRBD1 (5 bases). The V end was cut by 3 bases, the J end by 6 bases, with 9 bases between. The CDR3 consists of 13 residues. CDR3 in DNA: TGTGCCAGCAGTTTGGGGGGGGGTCAGCCCCAGCATTTT. Translated: CASSLGGGQPQHF.

As DNA, the CDR3 is TGTGCCAGCAGGCAACCCGGGACAGGGGGCAATGAGCAGTTCTTC. Its translation: CASRQPGTGGNEQFF. The V call is TRBV11-2, the J call TRBJ2-1, with 11 bases matching TRBD1. Germline trimming cut 6 bases from V and 6 bases from J; bases unmatched to any gene: 7. The CDR3 extends over 15 amino acids. Germline CDR1 and CDR2: SGHAT and FQNNGV.

The rearrangement joins TRBV5-1 to TRBJ2-5; D perhaps matches TRBD2 (6 bases). The germline V and J ends were trimmed by 4 bases and 5 bases, with 12 bases remaining between them. The CDR3 is 13 residues long. Germline V gives CDR1 SGHRS, CDR2 YFSETQ. As DNA, the CDR3 is TGCGCCAGCAGCACCCGGGGGAGGGAGACCCAGTACTTC. It is translated as CASSTRGRETQYF.

This clone was counted a few times. The V call is TRBV7-2, the J call TRBJ1-1; TRBD1 aligns across 7 bases. The CDR3 is made up of 15 amino acids. Germline CDR1 is SGHTA and CDR2 is FQGNSA. With V trimmed by 6 bases and J by 1 base, 8 bases remained unmatched. The CDR3 region is CASSPTRDRNTEAFF. CDR3 DNA: TGTGCCAGCAGTCCGACCCGGGACAGGAACACTGAAGCTTTCTTT. The whole variable domain, remainder taken from reference TRBV7-2 and TRBJ1-1, is GAGVSQSPSNKVTEKGKDVELRCDPISGHTALYWYRQSLGQGLEFLIYFQGNSAPDKSGLPSDRFSAERTGGSVSTLTIQRTQQEDSAVYLCASSPTRDRNTEAFFGQGTRLTVV.

The chain recombines TRBV28 with TRBJ1-1; 7 bases line up with TRBD1. This CDR3 has 14 residues. The germline gives CDR1 MDHEN, CDR2 SYDVKM. Trimming took 6 bases from V and 1 from J; bases not matched to a gene: 5. The DNA for the CDR3 is TGTGCCAGCAGCCGGGGACAGCCGAACACTGAAGCTTTCTTT. As protein: CASSRGQPNTEAFF. The full variable domain, its missing parts supplied by reference TRBV28 and TRBJ1-1, is DVKVTQSSRYLVKRTGEKVFLECVQDMDHENMFWYRQDPGLGLRLIYFSYDVKMKEKGDIPEGYSVSREKKERFSLILESASTNQTSMYLCASSRGQPNTEAFFGQGTRLTVV.

The V call is TRBV5-5, the J call TRBJ2-3; the D is unclear. Germline V gene sequence: CDR1 SGHKS, CDR2 YYEKEE (reference sequence). This CDR3 contains 15 residues. V was cut by 1 base and J by 6 bases, with 15 bases left in between. In DNA, the CDR3 is TGTGCCAGCAGCTTGCTAGGTGCAGCCCTGGATACGCAGTATTTT. Translating it yields CASSLLGAALDTQYF.

A single count supports this clone. The genes are TRBV19 and TRBJ2-3; the match to TRBD1 covers 8 bases. Germline CDR1 is LNHDA and CDR2 is SQIVND (reference sequence). The CDR3 runs 13 residues. V trimming: 1 base; J trimming: 10 bases; junction bases outside the gene matches: 4. The chain's CDR3 is CASSIGGQGAQYF. The CDR3 DNA sequence: TGTGCCAGTAGTATAGGCGGACAGGGAGCGCAGTATTTT.

This clone was counted between two and nine times. The rearrangement links TRBV6-5 to TRBJ2-3; the match to TRBD2 covers 7 bases. V trimming: 1 base; J trimming: 5 bases; junction bases outside the gene matches: 9. Germline assignment: CDR1 MNHEY and CDR2 SVGAGI. This CDR3 has 16 amino acids. The CDR3 region is CASSYFRRERVDTQYF. For the CDR3, the DNA is TGTGCCAGCAGTTACTTCAGGCGGGAGCGTGTAGATACGCAGTATTTT.

The rearrangement joins TRBV5-1 to TRBJ1-1; D call uncertain. CDR1 SGHRS and CDR2 YFSETQ come from the germline V gene. Trimming removed 0 bases at V and 1 base at J, with 13 bases between. The CDR3 sequence is 16 residues long. The CDR3: CASSLGRSLGNTEAFF. In nucleotides, the CDR3 is TGCGCCAGCAGCTTGGGAAGGTCACTAGGGAACACTGAAGCTTTCTTT. The full variable domain, with the rest looked up from reference TRBV5-1 and TRBJ1-1, is KAGVTQTPRYLIKTRGQQVTLSCSPISGHRSVSWYQQTPGQGLQFLFEYFSETQRNKGNFPGRFSGRQFSNSRSEMNVSTLELGDSALYLCASSLGRSLGNTEAFFGQGTRLTVV.

The chain has TRBV20-1 and TRBJ1-2; tentatively, D is TRBD1 (5 bases). This CDR3 region has 11 residues. The germline V and J ends were trimmed by 3 bases and 8 bases, with 10 bases remaining between them. Germline assignment: CDR1 DFQATT and CDR2 SNEGSKA (reference sequence). The chain's CDR3 is CSARAGPGYTF. The CDR3 DNA is TGCAGTGCTAGGGCAGGGCCAGGCTACACCTTC.

J is TRBJ2-1 and V is TRBV6-1, with TRBD1 identical over 7 bases. V dropped 3 bases and J dropped 12; count of bases not matched to a gene: 8. CDR3 length equals 13 residues. CDR1 and CDR2 (germline): MNHNS, SASEGT. The CDR3 loop is CASSDPGQRGQFF. The DNA of the CDR3 is TGTGCCAGCAGTGACCCGGGACAGAGGGGGCAGTTCTTC.

The gene calls are TRBV4-2 and TRBJ2-1; 12 positions agree with TRBD2. CDR3 size: 16 residues. V lost 0 bases, J lost 7 bases, and 4 bases stayed unmatched. Per germline, CDR1 LGHNA and CDR2 YNFKEQ. CDR3 loop: CASSQDRTSGVNEQFF. The CDR3 DNA is TGTGCCAGCAGCCAAGATAGGACTAGCGGGGTGAATGAGCAGTTCTTC.

The chain joins TRBV7-9 to TRBJ2-7, with D perhaps matching TRBD2 (5 bases). Between the trimmed V and J ends, which lost 5 bases and 2 bases, there was a span of 13 bases. From germline, CDR1 is SEHNR and CDR2 FQNEAQ (reference sequence). The CDR3 has 14 amino acids. The CDR3 spells CASSPYGNPYEQYF. CDR3 DNA: TGTGCCAGCAGCCCATACGGGAATCCCTACGAGCAGTACTTC.

This clone was observed a handful of times. The V gene is TRBV6-1, the J gene TRBJ2-7, with D tentatively TRBD1 (6 bases). The V end lost 3 bases, the J end lost 6 bases, and 15 bases lay between the germline ends. CDR1 MNHNS and CDR2 SASEGT come from the germline V gene. The CDR3 is made up of 14 amino acids. CDR3 DNA sequence: TGTGCCAGCAGTGACCCGGGACAAGGGGGCGAGCAGTACTTC. This encodes CASSDPGQGGEQYF.

The rearrangement links TRBV7-7 to TRBJ1-2; D is unresolved. V shed 5 bases and J shed 6 bases, with 10 bases lying between them. The CDR3 loop spans 12 amino acids. CDR1 and CDR2 from the germline V gene are SSHAT and FNYEAQ (reference sequence). The CDR3 sequence: CASSSGEDGYTF. CDR3 nucleotide sequence: TGTGCCAGCAGCAGCGGGGAAGATGGCTACACCTTC.

This clone was found many times. The chain recombines TRBV3-1 (or the pseudogene TRBV3-2) with TRBJ2-7; 7 bases fit TRBD1. Germline assignment: CDR1 LGHDT and CDR2 YNNKEL (reference sequence). The CDR3 consists of 15 residues. The junction had 12 bases not matched to a gene; V was cut back by 8 bases and J by 2 bases. The CDR3 DNA is TGTGCCAGCCTAAAGCCCGGGACAGCTACCTACGAGCAGTACTTC. This sequence encodes CASLKPGTATYEQYF.

This clone was seen a handful of times. This sequence joins TRBV28 and TRBJ1-5; perhaps TRBD1 as D (5 bases). The germline V and J ends were trimmed by 3 bases and 4 bases, with 16 bases remaining between them. CDR1 MDHEN and CDR2 SYDVKM come from the germline V gene. This CDR3 spans 16 amino acids. The CDR3 sequence is CASSFGTLSLNQPQHF. The CDR3, as DNA: TGTGCCAGCAGTTTTGGGACTCTGTCCCTAAATCAGCCCCAGCATTTT. The variable domain in full, completed from reference TRBV28 and TRBJ1-5, reads DVKVTQSSRYLVKRTGEKVFLECVQDMDHENMFWYRQDPGLGLRLIYFSYDVKMKEKGDIPEGYSVSREKKERFSLILESASTNQTSMYLCASSFGTLSLNQPQHFGDGTRLSIL.

In this sample, this clone turned up a few times. The chain recombines TRBV11-2 with TRBJ2-5; D gene unclear. CDR1 is SGHAT, CDR2 FQNNGV, per germline. The CDR3 sequence is 14 residues long. Between the trimmed V and J ends, which lost 5 bases and 5 bases, there was a span of 15 bases. In nucleotides, the CDR3 is TGTGCCAGCAGCCTCCAGTGGAGTCCGGAGACCCAGTACTTC. This translates into CASSLQWSPETQYF.

This clone was counted many times. V and J are TRBV9 and TRBJ1-1; tentative D call: TRBD1 (6 bases). Germline-derived CDR1 and CDR2 are SGDLS and YYNGEE. The CDR3 runs to 13 residues. Trimming pared 4 bases from V and 8 bases from J, leaving 15 bases between. The CDR3 region is CASSSGTTGEAFF. CDR3 sequence (DNA): TGTGCCAGCAGCTCAGGGACTACAGGGGAAGCTTTCTTT.

This clone was found once. This rearrangement joins TRBV7-9 to TRBJ2-3, with 10 bases that match TRBD1. V was pared by 6 bases and J by 5 bases, with 11 bases of the junction left unmatched. The V gene's germline CDR1 is SEHNR and CDR2 FQNEAQ (reference sequence). This CDR3 is 16 amino acids long. Here the CDR3 DNA reads TGTGCCAGCAGTTTTTCGGGGACAGGGGAGAGAGATACGCAGTATTTT. It codes for CASSFSGTGERDTQYF.